Listed below are T cell receptor beta chains from one sample, sequenced in a study of blood T cell repertoires in COVID-19. Here immunoSEQ multiplex PCR was the method, and the copy in TCRdb shows in-frame clones only, minus some. The sample has around 50,000 clones; more than 65% are singletons. Sequencing was performed on peripheral blood. These receptors originate from a human donor in a cohort sampled during active COVID-19. CDR3s include the opening cysteine and the closing phenylalanine or tryptophan. Each record gives: V gene, J gene, CDR3 protein.

V gene: TRBV19; J gene: TRBJ1-2; CDR3 protein: CASSIVGGDNGYTF
V gene: TRBV11-2; J gene: TRBJ2-1; CDR3 protein: CASSAPGLAGVNEQFF
V gene: TRBV18; J gene: TRBJ2-7; CDR3 protein: CASSQGQSSYEQYF
V gene: TRBV27; J gene: TRBJ2-4; CDR3 protein: CASSFGGPVDIQYF
V gene: TRBV19; J gene: TRBJ1-2; CDR3 protein: CASTTSRQGALYGYTF
V gene: TRBV7-3; J gene: TRBJ2-1; CDR3 protein: CASSPSDTSSYNEQFF
V gene: TRBV18; J gene: TRBJ1-1; CDR3 protein: CASSDTRNTEAFF
V gene: TRBV29-1; J gene: TRBJ2-5; CDR3 protein: CSVVQGMGYQETQYF
V gene: TRBV10-3; J gene: TRBJ1-6; CDR3 protein: CAISESIQGASNSPLHF
V gene: TRBV11-2; J gene: TRBJ2-1; CDR3 protein: CASSLFQAHNEQFF
V gene: TRBV19; J gene: TRBJ1-3; CDR3 protein: CASSAGPLSGNTIYF
V gene: TRBV5-8; J gene: TRBJ1-3; CDR3 protein: CASSLARRQSGNTIYF
V gene: TRBV5-4; J gene: TRBJ2-7; CDR3 protein: CASSRGGGSSYEQYF
V gene: TRBV7-8; J gene: TRBJ2-7; CDR3 protein: CASSVSSAGAGYEQYF
V gene: TRBV6-5; J gene: TRBJ2-5; CDR3 protein: CASLRRSGSSETQYF
V gene: TRBV30; J gene: TRBJ2-5; CDR3 protein: CAWEQGQETQYF
V gene: TRBV5-4; J gene: TRBJ2-1; CDR3 protein: CASSLELYNEQFF
V gene: TRBV19; J gene: TRBJ2-7; CDR3 protein: CASADLAGASEQYF
V gene: TRBV10-2; J gene: TRBJ2-7; CDR3 protein: CASSGLAGNYEQYF
V gene: TRBV7-9; J gene: TRBJ1-5; CDR3 protein: CASSSEQGNQPQHF
V gene: TRBV25-1; J gene: TRBJ1-4; CDR3 protein: CASSPFEAANEKLFF
V gene: TRBV5-3; J gene: TRBJ2-1; CDR3 protein: CARSLGGRGQVSYNEQFF
V gene: TRBV7-2; J gene: TRBJ2-7; CDR3 protein: CASSLGPPHEQYF
V gene: TRBV18; J gene: TRBJ1-1; CDR3 protein: CASSPKDRPTDTEAFF
V gene: TRBV7-8; J gene: TRBJ1-4; CDR3 protein: CASNLGTVKNEKLFF
V gene: TRBV5-4; J gene: TRBJ1-3; CDR3 protein: CASSFQGVNSGNTIYF
V gene: TRBV6-6; J gene: TRBJ2-7; CDR3 protein: CASTPGTGGWYEQYF
V gene: TRBV12-3/TRBV12-4; J gene: TRBJ1-1; CDR3 protein: CASREQDTTEAFF